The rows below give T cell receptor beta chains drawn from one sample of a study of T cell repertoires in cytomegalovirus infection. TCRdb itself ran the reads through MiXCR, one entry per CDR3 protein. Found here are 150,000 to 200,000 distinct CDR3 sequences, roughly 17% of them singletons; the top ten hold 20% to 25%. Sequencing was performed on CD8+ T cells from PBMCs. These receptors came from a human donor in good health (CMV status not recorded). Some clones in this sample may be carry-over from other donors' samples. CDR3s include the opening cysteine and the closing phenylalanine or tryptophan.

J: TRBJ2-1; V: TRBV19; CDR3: CASSPGNRDNEQFF
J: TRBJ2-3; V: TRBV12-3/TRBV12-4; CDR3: CASSLGPPDTQYF
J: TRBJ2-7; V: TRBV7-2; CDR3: CASSPRQDLVYF
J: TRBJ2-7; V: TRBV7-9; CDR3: CASSLGDYPYEQYF
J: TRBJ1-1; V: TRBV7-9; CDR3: CASRPGTGSLEAFF
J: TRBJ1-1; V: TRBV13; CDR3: CASSLSGFMNTEAFF
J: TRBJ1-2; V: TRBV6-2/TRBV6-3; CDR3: CASSDQENYGYTF
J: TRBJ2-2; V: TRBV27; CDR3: CASSLRGGPSGELFF
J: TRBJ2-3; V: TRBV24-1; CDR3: CATRKSDPTDTQYF
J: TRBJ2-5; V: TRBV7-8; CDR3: CASSLTAGLLKETQYF
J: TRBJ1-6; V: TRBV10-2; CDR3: CASSQGILGSPLHF
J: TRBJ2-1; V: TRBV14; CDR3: CASSQDVGGYNEQFF
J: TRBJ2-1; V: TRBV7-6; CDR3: CASSLRVGDRSSYNEQFF
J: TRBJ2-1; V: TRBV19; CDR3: CASSILPATYNEQFF
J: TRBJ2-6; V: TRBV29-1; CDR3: CSVEERDASSGANVLTF
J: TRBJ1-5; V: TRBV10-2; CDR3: CASRMTGSNQPQHF
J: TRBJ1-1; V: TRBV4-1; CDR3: CASSQVGLLSEAFF
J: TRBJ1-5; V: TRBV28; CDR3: CASSPSRGSDQPQHF
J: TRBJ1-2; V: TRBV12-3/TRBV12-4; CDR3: CASSFLGGADGYTF
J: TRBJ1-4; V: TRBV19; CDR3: CASSTGQRNEKLFF
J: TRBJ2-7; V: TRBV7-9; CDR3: CASSSGDSYEQYF
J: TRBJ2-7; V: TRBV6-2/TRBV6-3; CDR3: CASSFPRTGIHEQYF
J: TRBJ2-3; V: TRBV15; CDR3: CATSNPGTESTDTQYF
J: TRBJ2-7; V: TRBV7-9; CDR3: CASGDPSGGSYEQYF
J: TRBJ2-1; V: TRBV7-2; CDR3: CASSLVIVGGRVNEQFF
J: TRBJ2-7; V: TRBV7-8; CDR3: CASSLGTGPNEQYF
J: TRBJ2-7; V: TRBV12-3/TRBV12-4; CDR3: CASSFRGFTSYEQYF
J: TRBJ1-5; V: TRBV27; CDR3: CASRQGRGNQPQHF
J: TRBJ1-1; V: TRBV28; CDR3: CASFSGRMNTEAFF
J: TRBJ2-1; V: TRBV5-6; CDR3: CASSSTGNNEQFF
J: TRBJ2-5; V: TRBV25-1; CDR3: CASSEVRGSQETQYF
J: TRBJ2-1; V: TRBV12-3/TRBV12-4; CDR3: CASSLTLLQFF
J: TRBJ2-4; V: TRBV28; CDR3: CASSLRAGIKNIQYF
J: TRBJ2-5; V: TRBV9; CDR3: CASSVEDTTEETQYF
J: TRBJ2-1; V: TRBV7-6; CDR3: CASSPKAGGGYNEQFF
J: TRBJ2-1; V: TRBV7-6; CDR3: CASSPSPEGEQFF
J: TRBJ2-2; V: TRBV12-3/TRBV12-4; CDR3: CASRTTGNTGELFF
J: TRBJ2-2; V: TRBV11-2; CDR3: CASSLNYPERLNTGELFF
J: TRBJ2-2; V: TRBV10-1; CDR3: CASSEGQGRSKNTGELFF
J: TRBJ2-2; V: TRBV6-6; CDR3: CASNPEVAGAYTGELFF
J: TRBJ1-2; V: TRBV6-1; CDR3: CASSLQGESYGYTF
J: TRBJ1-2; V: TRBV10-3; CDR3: CAITKMGDGYTF